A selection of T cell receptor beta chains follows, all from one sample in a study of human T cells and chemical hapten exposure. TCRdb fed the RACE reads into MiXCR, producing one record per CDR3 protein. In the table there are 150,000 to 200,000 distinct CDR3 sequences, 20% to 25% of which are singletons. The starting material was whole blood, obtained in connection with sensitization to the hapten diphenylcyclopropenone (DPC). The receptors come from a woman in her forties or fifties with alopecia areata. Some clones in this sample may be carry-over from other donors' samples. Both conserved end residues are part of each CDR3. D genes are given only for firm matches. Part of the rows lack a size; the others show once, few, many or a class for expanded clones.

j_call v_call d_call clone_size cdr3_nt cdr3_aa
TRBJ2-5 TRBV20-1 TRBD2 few TGCAGCCCCTCACGATGGGGACTAGCGGGACCCCAGTACTTC CSPSRWGLAGPQYF
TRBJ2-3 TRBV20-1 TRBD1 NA TGCAGTGCTCGGACAGGGATTAGCACAGATACGCAGTATTTT CSARTGISTDTQYF
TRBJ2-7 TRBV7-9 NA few TGTGCCAGCAGCTTAGATCTCTACGAGCAGTACTTC CASSLDLYEQYF
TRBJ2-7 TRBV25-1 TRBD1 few TGTGCCAGCAGCCCCCAGTCCGGGACAGTGGCCTACGAGCAGTACTTC CASSPQSGTVAYEQYF
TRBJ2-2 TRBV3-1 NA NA TGTGCCAGCAGCCAAGGGGGTATAACTACCGGGGAGCTGTTTTTT CASSQGGITTGELFF
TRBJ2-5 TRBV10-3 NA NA TGTGCCATCAGTGAGTCGAGAGGAACACCAGAGACCCAGTACTTC CAISESRGTPETQYF
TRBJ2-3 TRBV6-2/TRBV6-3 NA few TGTGCCAGCAGGGTTAGCACAGATACGCAGTATTTT CASRVSTDTQYF
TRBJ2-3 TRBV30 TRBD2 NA TGTGCCTGGAGTTACGGGACCGGGACTAGCAGAATACTTTTT CAWSYGTGTSRILF
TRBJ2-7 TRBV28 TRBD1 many TGTGCCAGCGAATCGGGACAGCGAACCTACGAGCAGTACTTC CASESGQRTYEQYF
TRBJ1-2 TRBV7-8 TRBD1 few TGTGCCAGCAGCAACGACAGGGGGTCTAACTATGGCTACACCTTC CASSNDRGSNYGYTF
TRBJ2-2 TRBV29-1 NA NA TGCAGCGTTGGAGGGGGGTCAACCGGGGAGCTGTTTTTT CSVGGGSTGELFF
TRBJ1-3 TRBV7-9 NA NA TGTGCCAGCAGCTTAGCTGGGGGAAACACCATATATTTT CASSLAGGNTIYF
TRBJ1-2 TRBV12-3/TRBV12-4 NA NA TGTGCCAGCAGTTTAGAACAGAACTATGGCTACACCTTC CASSLEQNYGYTF
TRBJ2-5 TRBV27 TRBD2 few TGTGCCAGCAGTTCCGCCCCCCTAGCGGGAGCGACCCAGTACTTC CASSSAPLAGATQYF
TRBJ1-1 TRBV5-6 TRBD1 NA TGTGCCAGCAGCTCCGCGCCGGGCAGGGGGCCTACTGAAGCTTTCTTT CASSSAPGRGPTEAFF
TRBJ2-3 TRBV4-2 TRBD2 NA TGTGCCAGCAGCCAGGGGCTACAGCTAGCGGGATCAGATACGCAGTATTTT CASSQGLQLAGSDTQYF
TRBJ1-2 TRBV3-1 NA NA TGTGCCAGCAGCCAAGGAAGAGACTATGGCTACACCTTC CASSQGRDYGYTF
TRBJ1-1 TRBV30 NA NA TGTGCCTGGAGTCCTGACAGAGTAACCACTGAAGCTTTCTTT CAWSPDRVTTEAFF
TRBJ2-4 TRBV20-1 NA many TGCAGTGCTACGTTACAGCCCTCAGGAACCAAAAACATTCAGTACTTC CSATLQPSGTKNIQYF
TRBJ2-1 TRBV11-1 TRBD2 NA TGTGCCAGCAGCCCCCCAGCGGGACCTTACAATGAGCAGTTCTTC CASSPPAGPYNEQFF
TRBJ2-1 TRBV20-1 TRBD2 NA TGCGCAAGAGGACTAGCGGGAGTCTCCCATGAGCAGTTCTTC CARGLAGVSHEQFF
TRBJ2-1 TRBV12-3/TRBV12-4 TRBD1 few TGTGCCAGCAGCACGACAGGGGGCCCGATAAATGAGCAGTTCTTC CASSTTGGPINEQFF
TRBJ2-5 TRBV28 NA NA TGTGCCAGCAGTTATAGGCCCGCGGAGACCCAGTACTTC CASSYRPAETQYF
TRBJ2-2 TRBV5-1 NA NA TGCGCCAGCACCTCCAAACTAGCCACGACGGGCACCGGGGAGCTGTTTTTT CASTSKLATTGTGELFF
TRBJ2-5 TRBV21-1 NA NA TGTGCCAGCAGCAAAGTCGGACCACAAGAGACCCAGTACTTC CASSKVGPQETQYF
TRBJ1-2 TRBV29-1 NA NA NA CSVGSGTGTF
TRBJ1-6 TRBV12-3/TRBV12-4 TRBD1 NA TGTGCCAGCAGTTTGGGGACAGGGTCGGTAAATTCACCCCTCCACTTT CASSLGTGSVNSPLHF
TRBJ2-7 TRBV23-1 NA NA TGCGCCAGCAGTCAACCGGAAGGACAGCCCCAACCCTACTACGAGCAGTACTTC CASSQPEGQPQPYYEQYF
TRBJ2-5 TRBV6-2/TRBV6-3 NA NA TGTGCCAGCAGTTACTCGAACACTGGGGTAGAGACCCAGTACTTC CASSYSNTGVETQYF